This TCR beta chain came from a study of long-term antiretroviral therapy in people with HIV. Study observations and caveats: In HIV, the repertoires covered a tighter span of CDR3 lengths than in controls. Upon ART, diversity increased but remained lower than transplant donor controls.

Every participant with HIV received treatment in the United States. CDR1 and CDR2 from the germline V gene are KGHSH and LQKENI. This CDR3 comprises 14 residues. V was shortened by 2 bases and J by 1 base, with 8 bases between the two germline ends. This clone was observed a single time. Its antigen is not known. This was the immunoSEQ v3.0 assay at survey level. Libraries were prepared by immunoSEQ multiplex PCR; TCRdb keeps only in-frame clonotypes and omits some of them. Of 35,000 or so clones listed, roughly 94% are singletons. Sequencing used unsorted PBMCs, obtained 4.1 years after starting antiretroviral therapy. The clonotype comes from a woman aged 45-59 years with HIV. The chain is built from TRBV18 and TRBJ1-2; a possible D gene is TRBD1 (6 bases). CDR3 region: CASSPADSNYGYTF. The CDR3 region has the DNA TGTGCCAGCTCACCAGCGGACAGTAACTATGGCTACACCTTC.